The entry below describes one TCR beta chain. Its antigen remains unknown. The entry originates in a study of T cell repertoires in cytomegalovirus infection. As for the study in general: The authors relied on CMV epitopes, both recently identified HLA-C-restricted and well-studied HLA-B-restricted. Public TCR beta signatures were indicative of both CMV infection and a matching HLA type.

The length of the CDR3 is 15 residues. V was pared by 1 base and J by 2 bases, with 12 bases between. Germline V gene lookup returns CDR1 MNHEY and CDR2 SVGAGI. From the reads, TCRdb called clonotypes with MiXCR, one entry per CDR3 protein. The table shows 550,000 to 850,000 distinct CDR3 sequences, with 30% to 40% occurring only once. Study-wide results and caveats: People with CMV and the relevant HLA were identified by cumulative public TCR beta family frequency. Clonotypes of TCR beta that were HLA-C-restricted and CMV-specific dominated the ex vivo response.

The receptor comes from a human donor in good health (CMV status not recorded). Some clones in this sample may be carry-over from other donors' samples. Sequencing used cultured PBMCs, obtained from culture after CMV antigen stimulation. The rearrangement uses TRBV6-5 and TRBJ2-7, with D possibly TRBD2 on 5 matching bases. The CDR3 nucleotides are TGTGCCAGCAGTTACTTACGGACGGGAACCTACGAGCAGTACTTC. Protein sequence: CASSYLRTGTYEQYF.